This T cell receptor beta chain was sequenced during a study of T cell responses to AZD1222 COVID-19 vaccine (dated by TCRdb to the early 2020s). About the investigation overall: A total of 240 or so trial participants underwent TCR sequencing, of whom 200 to 220 had received two doses of AZD1222 and approximately 25 had received two doses of the MenACWY control vaccine. Trial participants were enrolled by age into subgroups of 18-55, 56-69 and 70-plus years, and approximately 150, 30 and 60 TCR-sequenced participants, respectively, were included in these subgroups.

The CDR3 regions of human TCRbeta chains were analyzed by immunosequencing. As for the original processing: TCRs in the repertoires were matched against a reference library of SARS-CoV-2-specific TCRs that had been generated with the MIRA antigen-specificity platform. Breadth was defined as the fraction of unique TCRs that were SARS-CoV-2-associated, and depth was defined as the fraction of total T cells that were SARS-CoV-2-associated. Using the MIRA data, each spike-specific TCR was assigned both to the spike region to which the TCR was reactive and to a CD4 or CD8 class. Log10-transformed breadth and depth values were compared by one-way ANOVA with Sidak's multiple comparisons tests. Imported from immuneACCESS, the table was reduced by TCRdb to in-frame sequences with V and J called. These copies leave out some clones; in studies compared against another copy, an unresolved V gene accounts for under half, and the cause of the remainder is not known. The DNA gave D and trimming, while V, J and clone size come from that table. The sample profile shows 140,000 to 150,000 clones; 88% of them were found once. The ten most abundant clones make up roughly 5.2% of the sample.

The intended sense of this specimen's time point label: about 28 days (+/-7) after the second vaccine dose. The label giving this sample's treatment or condition can be read as: meningococcal conjugate vaccine given as trial control. Samples from vaccinated people were obtained from the UK trials COV001 and COV002, which included a single-blind randomized controlled phase 2/3 trial of AZD1222 (ChAdOx1 nCoV-19) in healthy adults. For TCRbeta chain sequencing, PBMC samples were collected from trial participants at day 0 and at day 28 after the second dose. General findings and caveats noted by the study authors: After two AZD1222 doses, spike-specific TCR breadth and depth were significantly higher than at day 0 and than in MenACWY recipients. The 56-69-year group was small, and its depth increase did not reach significance, likely because of low power. Most participants were white British and females outnumbered males, and the authors suggested that clonal diversity may have been underestimated. Conclusions about previously exposed vaccinees are limited, since just a handful of AZD1222 recipients were seropositive for SARS-CoV-2 at baseline. Because no day 14 peak-response samples were available, the repertoires could be characterized only after the peak T cell response. Vaccine-associated CD4 TCRs spanned the whole spike protein, with dominant responses in regions 160-218 and 743-854. Nearly half of unique spike-specific TCRs reportedly recognized epitopes outside regions mutated in the B.1.351 and B.1.1.7 variants.

The CDR3 measures 15 amino acids from cysteine to phenylalanine. Of all the DNA, just the CDR3 is kept, 45 bases in frame from base 1. CDR1 and CDR2 are drawn from the germline V gene (reference sequence): LNHDA, SQIVND. The junction shows trimming of 7 bases on V and 6 bases on J, plus 21 bases between the germline ends. Concerning this clone itself: Its antigen is currently not known. Within one base of it there is no much larger clone, and no base qualities were kept.

Sequencing used peripheral blood, obtained 28 days after the second dose of the MenACWY control vaccine. The chain is encoded by TRBV19 joined to TRBJ1-1, and TRBD1 may be the D gene, going by 5 matching bases. This TCR derives from an adult who received the MenACWY meningococcal vaccine as a control. The CDR3 here reads CASKAMRGDRAEAFF. In nucleotide form, the sequence is TGTGCCAGTAAGGCGATGCGGGGGGATCGGGCTGAAGCTTTCTTT.